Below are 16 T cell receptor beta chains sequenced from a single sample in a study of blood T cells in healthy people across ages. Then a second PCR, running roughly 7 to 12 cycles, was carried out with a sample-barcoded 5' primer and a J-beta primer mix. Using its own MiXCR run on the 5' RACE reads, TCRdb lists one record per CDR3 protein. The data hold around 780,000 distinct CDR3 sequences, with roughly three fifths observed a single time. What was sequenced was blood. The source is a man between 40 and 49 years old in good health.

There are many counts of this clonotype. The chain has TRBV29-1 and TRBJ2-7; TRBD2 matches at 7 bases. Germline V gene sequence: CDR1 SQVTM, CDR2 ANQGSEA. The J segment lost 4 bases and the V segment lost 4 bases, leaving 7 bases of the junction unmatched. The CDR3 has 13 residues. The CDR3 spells CSVGGGRTYEQYF. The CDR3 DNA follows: TGCAGCGTTGGGGGAGGGAGGACTTACGAGCAGTACTTC.

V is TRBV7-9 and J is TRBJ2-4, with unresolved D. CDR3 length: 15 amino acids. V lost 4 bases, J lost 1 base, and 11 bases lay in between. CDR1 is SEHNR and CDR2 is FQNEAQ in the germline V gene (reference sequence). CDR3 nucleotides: TGTGCCAGCAGCTCAGTCAGTCTCGCCAAAAACATTCAGTACTTC. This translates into CASSSVSLAKNIQYF.

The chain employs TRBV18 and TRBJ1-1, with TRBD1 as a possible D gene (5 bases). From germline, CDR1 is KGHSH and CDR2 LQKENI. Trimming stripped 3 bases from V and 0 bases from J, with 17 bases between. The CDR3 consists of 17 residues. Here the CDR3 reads CASSPRQRGDMNTEAFF. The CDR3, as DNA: TGTGCCAGCTCACCTAGGCAAAGGGGCGACATGAACACTGAAGCTTTCTTT.

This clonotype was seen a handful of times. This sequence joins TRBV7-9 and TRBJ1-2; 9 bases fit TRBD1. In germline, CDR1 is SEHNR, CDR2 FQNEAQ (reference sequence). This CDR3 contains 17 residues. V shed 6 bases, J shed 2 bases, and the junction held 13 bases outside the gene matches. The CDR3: CASRTYGGQGTNYGYTF. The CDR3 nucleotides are TGTGCCAGCAGGACCTACGGGGGACAGGGAACAAACTATGGCTACACCTTC.

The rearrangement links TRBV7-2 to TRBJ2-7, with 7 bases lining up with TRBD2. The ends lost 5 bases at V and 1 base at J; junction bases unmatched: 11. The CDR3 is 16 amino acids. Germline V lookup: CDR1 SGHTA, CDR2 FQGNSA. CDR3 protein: CASSVTSIGTSYEQYF. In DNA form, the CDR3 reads TGTGCCAGCAGCGTGACTAGCATCGGAACATCCTACGAGCAGTACTTC.

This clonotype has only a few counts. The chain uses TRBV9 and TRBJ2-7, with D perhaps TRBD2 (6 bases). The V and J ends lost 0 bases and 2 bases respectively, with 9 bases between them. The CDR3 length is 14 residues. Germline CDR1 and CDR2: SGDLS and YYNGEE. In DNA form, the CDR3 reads TGTGCCAGCAGCGTAGGTAGCGGTACCTACGAGCAGTACTTC. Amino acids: CASSVGSGTYEQYF. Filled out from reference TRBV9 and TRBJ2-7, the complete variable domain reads DSGVTQTPKHLITATGQRVTLRCSPRSGDLSVYWYQQSLDQGLQFLIQYYNGEERAKGNILERFSAQQFPDLHSELNLSSLELGDSALYFCASSVGSGTYEQYFGPGTRLTVT.

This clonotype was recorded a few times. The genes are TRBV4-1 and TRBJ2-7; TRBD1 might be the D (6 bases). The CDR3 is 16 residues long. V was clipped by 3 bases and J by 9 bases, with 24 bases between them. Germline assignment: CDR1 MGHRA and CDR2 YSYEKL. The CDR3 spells CASSQRGQSTFSGQYF. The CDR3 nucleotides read TGCGCCAGCAGCCAGAGAGGACAGTCTACTTTTTCGGGGCAGTACTTC.

The CDR3 reads CAWSGATGKVGEQYF. The DNA for the CDR3 is TGTGCCTGGAGTGGGGCGACAGGGAAGGTGGGCGAGCAGTACTTC. The rearrangement joins TRBV30 to TRBJ2-7; 7 nucleotides line up with TRBD1. CDR1 is GTSNPN, CDR2 SVGIG, per germline (reference sequence). The CDR3 is 15 residues long. J gave up 6 bases and V 1 base, and 12 bases lay outside the gene matches.

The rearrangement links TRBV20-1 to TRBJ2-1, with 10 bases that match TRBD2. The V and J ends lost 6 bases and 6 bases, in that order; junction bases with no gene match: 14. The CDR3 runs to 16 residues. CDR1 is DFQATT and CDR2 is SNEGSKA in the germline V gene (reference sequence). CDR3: CSAKGAAGGPTNEQFF. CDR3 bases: TGCAGTGCGAAGGGGGCAGCGGGAGGGCCTACCAATGAGCAGTTCTTC.

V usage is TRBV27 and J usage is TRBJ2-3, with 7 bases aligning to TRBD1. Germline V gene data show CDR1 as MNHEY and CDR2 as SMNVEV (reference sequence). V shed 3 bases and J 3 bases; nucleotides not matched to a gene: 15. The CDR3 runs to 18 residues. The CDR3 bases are TGTGCCAGCAGTTTGCCCGAACAGGGGATGGGGAGAACAGATACGCAGTATTTT. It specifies CASSLPEQGMGRTDTQYF.

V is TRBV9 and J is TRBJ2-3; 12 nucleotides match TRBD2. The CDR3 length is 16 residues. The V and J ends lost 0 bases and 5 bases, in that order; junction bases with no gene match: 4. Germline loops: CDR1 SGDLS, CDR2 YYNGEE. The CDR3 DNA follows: TGTGCCAGCAGCGTAGCTAGCGGGAGGGCCGGAGATACGCAGTATTTT. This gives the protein CASSVASGRAGDTQYF.

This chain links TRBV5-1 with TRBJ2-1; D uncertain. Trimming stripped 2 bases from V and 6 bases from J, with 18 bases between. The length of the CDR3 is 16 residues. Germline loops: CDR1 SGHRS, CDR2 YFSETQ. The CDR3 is CASSLSFVGLSNEQFF. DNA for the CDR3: TGCGCCAGCAGCTTAAGTTTCGTTGGCTTAAGCAATGAGCAGTTCTTC.

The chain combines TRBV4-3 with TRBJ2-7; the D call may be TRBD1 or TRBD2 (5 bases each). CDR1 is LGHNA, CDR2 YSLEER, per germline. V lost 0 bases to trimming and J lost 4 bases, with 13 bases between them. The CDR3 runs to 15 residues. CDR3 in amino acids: CASSQDPGTVYEQYF. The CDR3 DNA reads TGCGCCAGCAGCCAAGATCCGGGGACCGTATACGAGCAGTACTTC.

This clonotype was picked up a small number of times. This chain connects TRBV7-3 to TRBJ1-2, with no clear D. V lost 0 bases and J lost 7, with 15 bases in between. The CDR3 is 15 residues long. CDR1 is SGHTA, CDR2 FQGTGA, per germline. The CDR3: CASSLTPSGEGGYTF. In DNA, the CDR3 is TGTGCCAGCAGCTTAACGCCTAGCGGGGAGGGTGGCTACACCTTC.

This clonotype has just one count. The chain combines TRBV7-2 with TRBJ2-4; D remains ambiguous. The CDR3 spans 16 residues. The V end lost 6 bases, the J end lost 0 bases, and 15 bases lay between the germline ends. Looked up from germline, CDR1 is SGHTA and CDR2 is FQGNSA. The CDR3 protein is CASSSPTSLAKNIQYF. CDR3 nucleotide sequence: TGTGCCAGCAGTTCGCCTACGAGCCTAGCCAAAAACATTCAGTACTTC.

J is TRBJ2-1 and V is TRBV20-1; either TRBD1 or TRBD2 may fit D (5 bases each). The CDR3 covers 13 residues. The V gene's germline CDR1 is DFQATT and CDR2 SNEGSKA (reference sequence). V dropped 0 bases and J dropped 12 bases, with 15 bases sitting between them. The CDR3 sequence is CSARDSSGARQFF. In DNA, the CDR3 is TGCAGTGCTAGAGATTCATCCGGGGCTCGGCAGTTCTTC.